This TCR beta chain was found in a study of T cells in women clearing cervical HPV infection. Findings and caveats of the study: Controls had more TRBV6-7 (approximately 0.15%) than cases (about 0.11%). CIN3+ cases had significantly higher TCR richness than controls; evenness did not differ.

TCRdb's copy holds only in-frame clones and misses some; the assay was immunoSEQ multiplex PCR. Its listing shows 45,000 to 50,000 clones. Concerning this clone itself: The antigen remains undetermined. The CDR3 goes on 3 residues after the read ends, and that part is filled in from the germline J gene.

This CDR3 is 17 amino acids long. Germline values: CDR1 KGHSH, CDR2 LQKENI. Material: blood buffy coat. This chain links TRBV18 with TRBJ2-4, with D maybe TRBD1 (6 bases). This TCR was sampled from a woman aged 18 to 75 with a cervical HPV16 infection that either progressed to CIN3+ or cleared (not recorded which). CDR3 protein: CASSPPANTGKSYGQYF. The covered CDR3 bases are TGTGCCAGCTCACCACCGGCAAATACAGGGAAAAGCTATGGT.